These 5 T cell receptor beta chains were sequenced from one sample in a study of control samples from healthy donors and cancer patients. Only in-frame clones appear in the TCRdb table, and some are missing; sequencing was by immunoSEQ multiplex PCR. The data show approximately 140,000 clones, with about 90% seen just once and around 7.3% held by the top ten. The material sequenced was blood. The receptors were gathered from a man aged 18 to 30 in good health.

The chain is built from TRBV4-2 and TRBJ2-5; D is undetermined. V lost 0 bases and J 5 bases, leaving 22 bases between the germline ends. The CDR3 covers 18 residues. The germline V gene has CDR1 LGHNA and CDR2 YNFKEQ. The CDR3 region is CASSQEVRGTGSEETQYF. DNA of the CDR3: TGTGCCAGCAGCCAAGAAGTCCGAGGCACTGGTTCTGAGGAGACCCAGTACTTC.

The CDR3 nucleotides are TGTGCCAGCAGCTTACCACCCGATGAAAAACTGTTTTTT. It translates to CASSLPPDEKLFF. The chain is built from TRBV7-2 and TRBJ1-4; D call uncertain. Trimming left V 2 bases short and J 6 bases short, with 7 bases between. Germline CDR1 reads SGHTA; CDR2 reads FQGNSA. The CDR3 is 13 residues long.

The V and J genes are TRBV2 and TRBJ2-2; D is unclear. This CDR3 has 12 residues. V was shortened by 6 bases and J by 3 bases, with 5 bases between the two germline ends. The germline gives CDR1 SNHLY, CDR2 FYNNEI. In DNA form, the CDR3 reads TGTGCCAGCAGGGTAGACACCGGGGAGCTGTTTTTT. It yields the protein CASRVDTGELFF. Full variable domain (rest looked up from reference TRBV2 and TRBJ2-2): EPEVTQTPSHQVTQMGQEVILRCVPISNHLYFYWYRQILGQKVEFLVSFYNNEISEKSEIFDDQFSVERPDGSNFTLKIRSTKLEDSAMYFCASRVDTGELFFGEGSRLTVL.

This sequence joins TRBV11-2 and TRBJ2-1; the match to TRBD1 covers 8 bases. Losses at the gene ends were 5 bases for V and 7 bases for J; bases not matched to a gene: 7. The CDR3 runs 14 residues. CDR1 is SGHAT, CDR2 FQNNGV, per germline. The CDR3 here is CASSPQGAGNEQFF. In DNA, the CDR3 is TGTGCCAGCAGCCCCCAGGGGGCGGGGAATGAGCAGTTCTTC.

V is TRBV4-2 and J is TRBJ1-3; weak D call: TRBD1 (5 bases). The CDR3 is 16 amino acids. Germline CDR1 is LGHNA and CDR2 is YNFKEQ. V was trimmed by 0 bases and J by 5 bases, leaving 14 bases between them. CDR3 sequence (DNA): TGTGCCAGCAGCCAAGATAACGGGGGACCGAGAAACACCATATATTTT. Translated: CASSQDNGGPRNTIYF.